One and the same sample provided the 32 T cell receptor beta chains below, sequenced in a study of CD8 T cells in Susac syndrome. It was with random hexamers that roughly 0.45 to 1 ug RNA was reverse transcribed. From the immunoSEQ multiplex PCR reads, TCRdb called clonotypes with MiXCR, one entry per CDR3 protein. The sample includes about 100,000 distinct CDR3 sequences, 90% to 95% seen only once; the top ten take around 0.34%. Sample: CD8+ T cells from PBMCs. The receptors here all came from a human donor in good health.

V gene TRBV6-1 combines with J gene TRBJ1-2; D uncertain. The germline V gene encodes CDR1 MNHNS and CDR2 SASEGT. CDR3 size: 14 residues. V dropped 5 bases and J dropped 0 bases, with 10 bases sitting between them. The CDR3 nucleotides read TGTGCCAGCAGTCTAGGGATAGCTAACTATGGCTACACCTTC. This encodes CASSLGIANYGYTF.

The CDR3 here is CASSFRGGGYEQYF. The DNA of the CDR3 is TGTGCCAGCAGCTTCCGGGGGGGCGGTTACGAGCAGTACTTC. This chain joins TRBV7-8 and TRBJ2-7; 8 bases fit TRBD2. The CDR3 extends over 14 amino acids. The V and J ends lost 3 bases and 4 bases, in that order; junction bases with no gene match: 5. CDR1 and CDR2 from the germline V gene are SGHVS and FQNEAQ.

This chain connects TRBV30 to TRBJ2-1; weak D call: TRBD2 (6 bases). This CDR3 contains 15 residues. Germline V CDR1 and CDR2: GTSNPN, SVGIG (reference sequence). V was clipped by 7 bases and J by 0 bases, with 16 bases between them. CDR3 residues: CAYTLGGSSYNEQFF. CDR3 coding DNA: TGTGCCTATACACTCGGGGGTAGCTCCTACAATGAGCAGTTCTTC.

V gene TRBV4-1 combines with J gene TRBJ1-5; D call uncertain. Trimming shortened V by 0 bases and J by 5 bases, and 8 bases separated the two germline ends. The CDR3 runs 14 residues. Germline V gene sequence: CDR1 MGHRA, CDR2 YSYEKL. CDR3 protein: CASSQERSYQPQHF. The DNA for the CDR3 is TGCGCCAGCAGCCAAGAGAGGAGTTATCAGCCCCAGCATTTT.

The gene calls are TRBV27 and TRBJ2-2; D gene unclear. Germline-derived CDR1 and CDR2 are MNHEY and SMNVEV (reference sequence). This CDR3 is built from 13 residues. Between the trimmed V and J ends, which lost 1 base and 4 bases, there was a span of 4 bases. The CDR3, as DNA: TGTGCCAGCAGTTTATTTACCACCGGGGAGCTGTTTTTT. The encoded protein is CASSLFTTGELFF.

This sequence joins TRBV5-6 and TRBJ1-1; no clear D. The germline CDR1 and CDR2 sequences are SGHDT and YYEEEE. Between the trimmed V and J ends, which lost 5 bases and 7 bases, there was a span of 12 bases. This CDR3 comprises 12 residues. The CDR3 nucleotides are TGTGCCAGCAGTCAGCTGCCGAGTGAAGCTTTCTTT. It codes for CASSQLPSEAFF.

This chain connects TRBV7-8 to TRBJ2-5, with D tentatively TRBD1 (6 bases). Germline-derived CDR1 and CDR2 are SGHVS and FQNEAQ. The germline V and J ends were trimmed by 1 base and 5 bases, with 8 bases remaining between them. This CDR3 is 13 amino acids long. The CDR3 coding sequence is TGTGCCAGCAGCTTAGACAGGGTCGAGACCCAGTACTTC. Protein sequence: CASSLDRVETQYF.

The chain has TRBV6-6 and TRBJ1-2, with D unresolved. The CDR3 length is 13 residues. The germline V and J ends were trimmed by 6 bases and 3 bases, with 11 bases remaining between them. The germline CDR1 and CDR2 sequences are MNHNY and SVGAGI (reference sequence). The CDR3 bases are TGTGCCAGCAGCCCATCCCCATACTATGGCTACACCTTC. This gives the protein CASSPSPYYGYTF.

This chain connects TRBV29-1 to TRBJ1-2; D is unclear. The CDR3 sequence is 14 residues long. Trimming removed 6 bases at V and 4 bases at J, with 18 bases between. Germline V gene data show CDR1 as SQVTM and CDR2 as ANQGSEA. The DNA of the CDR3 is TGCAGCGTCCCTCCGGAGGGATGGGCCTATGGCTACACCTTC. It encodes CSVPPEGWAYGYTF.

The rearrangement joins TRBV7-9 to TRBJ2-5; D is undetermined. The V and J ends lost 5 bases and 2 bases respectively, with 9 bases between them. The CDR3 totals 13 residues. Germline CDR1 is SEHNR and CDR2 is FQNEAQ (reference sequence). The DNA of the CDR3 is TGTGCCAGCAGCCCATCTGGGCAAGAGACCCAGTACTTC. Residues: CASSPSGQETQYF.

The chain links TRBV4-2 to TRBJ2-7; D perhaps matches TRBD1 (5 bases). The germline CDR1 and CDR2 sequences are LGHNA and YNFKEQ. The CDR3 totals 14 residues. V was clipped by 1 base and J by 4 bases, with 11 bases between them. The CDR3 DNA follows: TGTGCCAGCAGCCAAGGTAGACAGAATTACGAGCAGTACTTC. Residues: CASSQGRQNYEQYF.

The rearrangement uses TRBV12-3 or TRBV12-4 and TRBJ1-1; D is perhaps TRBD1 (5 bases). This CDR3 contains 14 residues. Trimming shortened V by 5 bases and J by 3 bases, and 13 bases separated the two germline ends. Here the CDR3 DNA reads TGTGCCAGCAGTCCAGGGCTGGGGGACACTGAAGCTTTCTTT. It codes for CASSPGLGDTEAFF.

The chain is built from TRBV9 and TRBJ1-2, with D maybe TRBD1 (5 bases). CDR3 length: 16 amino acids. With 1 base removed from V and 4 bases from J, the gap between germline ends came to 17 bases. Germline V gene lookup returns CDR1 SGDLS and CDR2 YYNGEE. The CDR3: CASSVYVEGSPYGYTF. The CDR3, as DNA: TGTGCCAGCAGCGTATATGTCGAGGGGAGCCCCTATGGCTACACCTTC.

The table lists this clonotype with a count of one. The genes are TRBV20-1 and TRBJ2-1; a possible D gene is TRBD2 (6 bases). The CDR3 spans 13 residues. Trimming took off 4 bases at V and 4 bases at J, with 11 bases between the two ends. Per germline, CDR1 DFQATT and CDR2 SNEGSKA (reference sequence). Here the CDR3 reads CSAKSGDYNEQFF. In DNA, the CDR3 is TGCAGTGCTAAGTCGGGGGATTACAATGAGCAGTTCTTC.

The chain carries TRBV20-1 and TRBJ1-1; weak D call: TRBD1 (5 bases). The CDR3 has 16 amino acids. V was trimmed by 0 bases and J by 3 bases, leaving 17 bases between them. Germline CDR1 is DFQATT and CDR2 is SNEGSKA (reference sequence). CDR3 loop: CSARDIREGLHTEAFF. The CDR3 nucleotides are TGCAGTGCTAGAGATATCAGGGAGGGTCTCCACACTGAAGCTTTCTTT.

This clonotype appeared a single time. The chain combines TRBV20-1 with TRBJ2-3; no clear D. The CDR3 extends over 19 amino acids. V dropped 0 bases and J dropped 5 bases, with 27 bases sitting between them. In germline, CDR1 is DFQATT, CDR2 SNEGSKA (reference sequence). The CDR3 loop reads CSARDKAAATTHGIDTQYF. The CDR3 region has the DNA TGCAGTGCTAGAGATAAAGCTGCAGCAACCACCCACGGAATAGATACGCAGTATTTT.

The chain couples TRBV6-2 or TRBV6-3 to TRBJ1-1; D gene uncertain. CDR3 length: 11 amino acids. Trimming took 7 bases from V and 0 from J, leaving 3 bases between them. CDR1 and CDR2 from the germline V gene are MNHEY and SVGEGT. The CDR3: CASMMNTEAFF. CDR3 DNA: TGTGCCAGCATGATGAACACTGAAGCTTTCTTT.

V gene TRBV5-6 combines with J gene TRBJ1-3; tentatively, D is TRBD1 (5 bases). CDR3 length equals 16 residues. Germline CDR1 reads SGHDT; CDR2 reads YYEEEE. Between the trimmed V and J ends, which lost 7 bases and 0 bases, there was a span of 17 bases. The chain's CDR3 is CASFFGGLYSGNTIYF. Here the CDR3 DNA reads TGTGCCAGCTTTTTTGGGGGACTCTACTCTGGAAACACCATATATTTT.

The J gene is TRBJ1-2, the V gene TRBV29-1, with D maybe TRBD1 (5 bases). Trimming left V 7 bases short and J 5 bases short, with 11 bases between. This CDR3 has 11 residues. Germline V lookup: CDR1 SQVTM, CDR2 ANQGSEA. CDR3: CSATDSYGYTF. The CDR3 region has the DNA TGCAGCGCCACCGACAGTTATGGCTACACCTTC.

This chain connects TRBV6-5 to TRBJ2-2; D unclear. Trimming left V 0 bases short and J 1 base short, with 3 bases between. The CDR3 is made up of 14 amino acids. CDR1 MNHEY and CDR2 SVGAGI come from the germline V gene. The CDR3: CASSYSLNTGELFF. CDR3 coding DNA: TGTGCCAGCAGTTACTCGTTGAACACCGGGGAGCTGTTTTTT.

The chain links TRBV20-1 to TRBJ2-7; D could derive from TRBD1 or TRBD2 (5 bases each). Germline loops: CDR1 DFQATT, CDR2 SNEGSKA (reference sequence). Trimming left V 3 bases short and J 4 bases short, with 16 bases between. This CDR3 spans 14 amino acids. CDR3 loop: CSASLRGVTYEQYF. The CDR3 region has the DNA TGCAGTGCTAGCTTGAGGGGCGTAACTTACGAGCAGTACTTC.

The chain couples TRBV7-2 to TRBJ2-5; maybe TRBD2 (7 bases). CDR3 length: 15 amino acids. V was cut by 6 bases and J by 5 bases, with 19 bases left in between. Germline V lookup: CDR1 SGHTA, CDR2 FQGNSA. The CDR3 DNA sequence: TGTGCCAGCAGTTCTAGGGGGGGCCAGATGGAGACCCAGTACTTC. This sequence encodes CASSSRGGQMETQYF.

The rearrangement links TRBV12-3 or TRBV12-4 to TRBJ1-2; D ambiguous. CDR3 length equals 16 residues. V was trimmed by 7 bases and J by 3 bases, leaving 21 bases between them. CDR3 region: CASTPWAARADYGYTF. In DNA, the CDR3 is TGTGCCAGCACCCCCTGGGCAGCACGGGCTGACTATGGCTACACCTTC.

The V call is TRBV7-3, the J call TRBJ2-7; TRBD2 aligns across 9 bases. The CDR3 sequence is 16 residues long. The V segment lost 1 base and the J segment 5 bases; nucleotides outside the gene matches: 9. Germline loops: CDR1 SGHTA, CDR2 FQGTGA. The CDR3 reads CASSLIGGGGLNEQYF. The CDR3 DNA follows: TGTGCCAGCAGCTTAATAGGCGGGGGGGGATTGAACGAGCAGTACTTC.

V is TRBV4-1 and J is TRBJ1-1, with D possibly matching TRBD1 (5 bases). Germline V lookup: CDR1 MGHRA, CDR2 YSYEKL. The CDR3 is made up of 12 amino acids. V gave up 1 base and J gave up 6 bases, with 6 bases separating them. CDR3: CASSQGGPEAFF. CDR3 coding DNA: TGCGCCAGCAGCCAAGGGGGACCTGAAGCTTTCTTT.

The J gene is TRBJ2-2, the V gene TRBV5-1; 8 nucleotides agree with TRBD1. V shed 2 bases and J 3 bases; nucleotides not matched to a gene: 6. Germline V CDR1 and CDR2: SGHRS, YFSETQ. This CDR3 region has 16 residues. The CDR3 DNA is TGCGCCAGCAGCTTATCCGTACAGGGGGACACCGGGGAGCTGTTTTTT. This encodes CASSLSVQGDTGELFF.

This chain joins TRBV24-1 and TRBJ2-1, with D perhaps TRBD1 (5 bases). This CDR3 comprises 14 residues. The ends were cut back, 4 bases at V and 6 bases at J, with 12 bases in the middle. Looked up from germline, CDR1 is KGHDR and CDR2 is SFDVKD. The CDR3 DNA sequence: TGTGCCACCAGTGACCCAGGGTTGGGCAATGAGCAGTTCTTC. This sequence encodes CATSDPGLGNEQFF.

The V call is TRBV20-1, the J call TRBJ2-7; 9 bases fit TRBD2. The J segment lost 2 bases and the V segment lost 5 bases, leaving 13 bases of the junction unmatched. This CDR3 spans 16 amino acids. CDR1 DFQATT and CDR2 SNEGSKA come from the germline V gene (reference sequence). The CDR3 nucleotides are TGCAGTGCTCCTCACTTAACTAGCGGGCGTGCCTACGAGCAGTACTTC. Its translation: CSAPHLTSGRAYEQYF.

The chain employs TRBV7-6 and TRBJ2-1; no definite D call. Germline V gives CDR1 SGHVS, CDR2 FNYEAQ. The CDR3 runs 13 residues. V gave up 2 bases and J gave up 4 bases, with 6 bases separating them. The CDR3 bases are TGTGCCAGCAGCTTACTAGAATACAATGAGCAGTTCTTC. Encoded protein: CASSLLEYNEQFF. The full variable domain, in which reference TRBV7-6 and TRBJ2-1 provide the parts outside the CDR3, is GAGVSQSPRYKVTKRGQDVALRCDPISGHVSLYWYRQALGQGPEFLTYFNYEAQQDKSGLPNDRFSAERPEGSISTLTIQRTEQRDSAMYRCASSLLEYNEQFFGPGTRLTVL.

The chain uses TRBV12-3 or TRBV12-4 and TRBJ2-1; 7 nucleotides match TRBD2. This CDR3 has 12 amino acids. The V segment lost 6 bases and the J segment 7 bases; nucleotides outside the gene matches: 3. The CDR3 here is CASSLGGNEQFF. The CDR3 DNA follows: TGTGCCAGCAGCTTGGGAGGGAATGAGCAGTTCTTC.

V gene TRBV29-1 combines with J gene TRBJ2-7; no clear D. The CDR3 contains 11 residues. The V gene's germline CDR1 is SQVTM and CDR2 ANQGSEA. Trimming took 0 bases from V and 9 from J, leaving 9 bases between them. CDR3 amino acids: CSVEERGSQYF. CDR3 bases: TGCAGCGTTGAAGAGCGAGGTTCGCAGTACTTC.

The CDR3 loop reads CASSVTGMNTEAFF. CDR3 DNA: TGTGCCAGCAGCGTGACAGGAATGAACACTGAAGCTTTCTTT. The chain recombines TRBV13 with TRBJ1-1; weak D call: TRBD1 (6 bases). With 5 bases removed from V and 0 bases from J, the gap between germline ends came to 10 bases. The CDR3 sequence is 14 residues long. CDR1 and CDR2 from the germline V gene are PRHDT and FYEKMQ (reference sequence).